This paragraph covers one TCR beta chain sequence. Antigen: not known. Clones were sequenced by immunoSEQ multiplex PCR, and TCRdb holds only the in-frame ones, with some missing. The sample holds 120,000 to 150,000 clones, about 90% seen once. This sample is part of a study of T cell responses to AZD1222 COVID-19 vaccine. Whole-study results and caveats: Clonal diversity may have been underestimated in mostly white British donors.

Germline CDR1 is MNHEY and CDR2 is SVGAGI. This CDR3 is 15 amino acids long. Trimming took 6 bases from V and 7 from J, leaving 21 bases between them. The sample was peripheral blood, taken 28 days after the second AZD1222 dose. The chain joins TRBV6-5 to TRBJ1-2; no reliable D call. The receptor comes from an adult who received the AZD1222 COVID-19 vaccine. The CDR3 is CASRMADLILGGYTF. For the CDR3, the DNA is TGTGCCAGCAGGATGGCGGATCTCATATTAGGTGGCTACACCTTC.